The TCR beta chain described here comes from a study of identifying expanded T cells in peripheral blood. Regarding the study as a whole: Clone count variance between approximately two-week samples rose with total template count. Technical replicates showed approximately 1.2 changed clones; two weeks roughly 16; four weeks 19.

The protocol was immunoSEQ multiplex PCR, while the TCRdb copy is restricted to in-frame clones and leaves out a portion. Of 90,000 or so clones detected, roughly 86% appear once; the ten largest clones hold roughly 5.9%. Healthy donors had no documented immune events, such as infections, while sampled. Details on this clone: Its antigen remains unidentified.

Germline trimming cut 0 bases from V and 6 bases from J; bases unmatched to any gene: 6. The CDR3 is made up of 15 amino acids. Germline V lookup: CDR1 SGHKS, CDR2 YYEKEE (reference sequence). The sample taken for sequencing was blood. The chain links TRBV5-5 to TRBJ1-5; TRBD1 matches 7 bases. The origin of this receptor is a person aged 18-69 years in good health. The CDR3 loop is CASSLDRGDLQPQHF. The CDR3 nucleotides read TGTGCCAGCAGCTTGGACAGGGGAGACCTTCAGCCCCAGCATTTT.